This TCR beta chain was sequenced for a study of vaccination effects on CD4 cells after COVID-19 (dated by TCRdb to between 2020 and 2023). Background for the entire study: Two doses of either the BNT162b2 or the mRNA-1273 mRNA SARS-CoV-2 vaccine were administered to participants. The study compared SARS-CoV-2 spike-specific CD4+ TCR repertoires before and after mRNA vaccination in COVID-19 convalescent patients and infection-naive vaccine recipients. Altogether, some 10 COVID-19 convalescent patients and a handful of SARS-CoV-2-naive healthy vaccine recipients made up the full study. The Oncomine TCR Beta short-read assay on an Illumina iSeq 100 was used to sequence cultures from other donors in the study. Study-wide findings and limitations: The study was limited by a small number of convalescent patients, and early post-infection timepoints were lacking. Both infection-induced and vaccine-induced clones contracted markedly at late post-vaccination timepoints, which is consistent with waning T cell responses. Among healthy vaccine recipients, nearly all vaccine-induced clones were SARS-CoV-2 mono-reactive, and only 1 of 255 was cross-reactive with common cold coronaviruses.

In the ViraFEST assay, PBMC were stimulated with viral peptide pools, and antigen-specific CD4+ T cell clonotypes were then identified by expansion using TCR sequencing. After less than 13 days of culture, CD4+ T cells were isolated with the EasySep CD4+ T cell isolation kit. Negative nucleocapsid antibody results before and after vaccination confirmed that the healthy vaccine recipients had no prior SARS-CoV-2 infection. Under 2.5 million PBMC per well were cultured with 10 ug/ml peptides in IMDM containing approximately 4.7% human AB serum, approximately 10 IU/ml IL-2 and gentamicin. On days 3 and 7, half of the culture medium was replaced with fresh IL-2-containing medium. Unless noted otherwise, every peptide stimulation condition was grown in triplicate wells. Using Ficoll-Paque Plus gradient centrifugation, PBMC were separated from whole blood and then either used fresh or cryopreserved at -140C. The overlapping peptide pools covered the spike proteins of SARS-CoV-2 and of the common cold coronaviruses HCoV-NL63, HCoV-OC43 and HCoV-229E. The QIAamp micro DNA kit was used to extract genomic DNA from the cultured CD4+ T cells.

A note on this clone: Its binding antigen is unknown. No much larger clone is present one base from it, and per-base qualities are unavailable.

The cysteine opens and the phenylalanine closes a CDR3 of 15 amino acids. Of the read, only the CDR3 DNA is kept; its 45 bases are in frame from base 1. Trimming takes 1 base from V and 5 bases from J, and the germline ends sit 11 bases apart. Looking up the germline V gene yields CDR1 SGHVS and CDR2 FQNEAQ. The library was built by means of the immunoSEQ multiplex PCR assay. DNA from the cultured and isolated CD4+ T cells underwent TCR beta CDR3 sequencing. Regarding the original processing steps: Non-productive TCR sequences were removed and reads were trimmed to the CDR3 region, keeping CDR3s of at least 7 amino acids. The MANAFEST web app was used to identify antigen-specific clonotypes by comparing expansion in peptide wells with expansion in reference cultures. Positive clones required FDR<0.05 expansion versus reference and all other wells, odds ratio above 5, and frequency above 0.1% in two replicate wells. Clonotypes significantly expanded in SARS-CoV-2 spike wells and in at least one common cold coronavirus spike condition were defined as cross-reactive. Using the stringdist R package, CDR3 similarity was measured by Levenshtein distance, and unrooted trees were constructed with ape in R 3.6.1. This immuneACCESS table, as held by TCRdb, lists in-frame sequences with V and J called but not all clones. Of the missing ones, under half trace to an unresolved V gene in checked studies; the others have no known cause. V and J calls and clone size are as listed in that table; D and trimming were resolved from the DNA. This sample is represented by tens of thousands of clones; roughly 79% of them were singletons. Of the sample, about 2.9% is held by the ten largest clones.

Recombination connected TRBV7-8 to TRBJ2-2; the D gene cannot be resolved beyond TRBD1 or TRBD2, each matching 6 bases. The sequence was obtained from a human donor who received a COVID-19 vaccine. The input for sequencing was CD4+ T cells from PBMCs cultured with HCoV-NL63 spike peptides, taken before COVID-19 vaccination. The cell subset or site label, as the study defines it: HCoV-NL63 spike overlapping peptide pool stimulation. The CDR3 region has the sequence CASSLDSGATGELFF. The bases read TGTGCCAGCAGCTTAGACTCGGGGGCGACCGGGGAGCTGTTTTTT.